The present entry profiles one T cell receptor (beta chain) with its context. The data were obtained in a study of identical twins. CDR1 is SGHKS, CDR2 YYEKEE, per germline (reference sequence). The CDR3 totals 14 residues. J lost 10 bases, V lost 4 bases, and 8 bases had no gene match. TCRdb re-called the 5' RACE reads with MiXCR, one entry per CDR3 protein. The data show under 500,000 distinct CDR3 sequences, with 13% to 15% seen just once and more than 0.8% held by the top ten. The same data also contributed to another study, on yellow fever vaccine responses in identical twins.

This TCR was recovered from a woman aged 18 to 35 in good health. The genes are TRBV5-5 and TRBJ1-4, with TRBD1 identical over 9 bases. Sequenced material: CD4+ T cells sorted from blood. The CDR3 DNA reads as TGTGCCAGCAGCGGGGGACAGGGCACTGGAAAACTGTTTTTT. It yields the protein CASSGGQGTGKLFF.